What follows are 25 T cell receptor beta chains derived from one specimen sequenced in a study of blood T cell repertoires in COVID-19. Clones were read by immunoSEQ multiplex PCR, and TCRdb kept only the in-frame ones, dropping some. The table includes roughly 320,000 clones, around nine tenths detected once. The sequenced sample consisted of peripheral blood. These receptors originate from a woman aged 30 to 39 with COVID-19, enrolled during active disease.

The chain links TRBV30 to TRBJ1-5; weak D call: TRBD1 (5 bases). The V end was cut by 1 base, the J end by 6 bases, with 10 bases between. The CDR3 totals 13 residues. Germline CDR1 and CDR2: GTSNPN and SVGIG (reference sequence). The CDR3 DNA reads as TGTGCCTGGAGTGGGGGCGAAGGTCAGCCCCAGCATTTT. Residues: CAWSGGEGQPQHF. Together with reference TRBV30 and TRBJ1-5, the CDR3 gives the full variable domain: SQTIHQWPATLVQPVGSPLSLECTVEGTSNPNLYWYRQAAGRGLQLLFYSVGIGQISSEVPQNLSASRPQDRQFILSSKKLLLSDSGFYLCAWSGGEGQPQHFGDGTRLSIL.

The V call is TRBV18, the J call TRBJ1-4; D is unresolved. Per germline, CDR1 KGHSH and CDR2 LQKENI. Trimming pared 4 bases from V and 4 bases from J, leaving 10 bases between. The CDR3 is made up of 14 amino acids. The CDR3 DNA reads as TGTGCCAGCTCACGGCAGGCGATTAATGAAAAACTGTTTTTT. Its translation is CASSRQAINEKLFF.

The chain couples TRBV27 to TRBJ2-1, with 11 bases identical to TRBD2. Trimming cost V 5 bases and J 13 bases; bases outside gene matches: 13. Germline V gives CDR1 MNHEY, CDR2 SMNVEV (reference sequence). The CDR3 is 15 residues long. The CDR3 DNA follows: TGTGCCAGCAGTCTCCAACTGACTAGCGGGGCGTTTCAGTTCTTC. Amino acids: CASSLQLTSGAFQFF.

The chain joins TRBV7-8 to TRBJ1-1, with 7 bases lining up with TRBD1. Germline trimming cut 3 bases from V and 0 bases from J; bases unmatched to any gene: 7. Germline CDR1 SGHVS, CDR2 FQNEAQ. The CDR3 is 16 residues long. CDR3 in DNA: TGTGCCAGCAGCTTGGGGACAGTCTCAATGAACACTGAAGCTTTCTTT. Its translation is CASSLGTVSMNTEAFF. Full variable domain (rest looked up from reference TRBV7-8 and TRBJ1-1): GAGVSQSPRYKVAKRGQDVALRCDPISGHVSLFWYQQALGQGPEFLTYFQNEAQLDKSGLPSDRFFAERPEGSVSTLKIQRTQQEDSAVYLCASSLGTVSMNTEAFFGQGTRLTVV.

The chain employs TRBV19 and TRBJ2-4; D may be TRBD1 (6 bases). Trimming stripped 4 bases from V and 8 bases from J, with 15 bases between. CDR1 and CDR2 from the germline V gene are LNHDA and SQIVND (reference sequence). This CDR3 comprises 14 residues. CDR3 sequence reads: CASSNQGFVHIQYF. The CDR3, as DNA: TGTGCCAGTAGTAACCAGGGGTTTGTCCACATTCAGTACTTC.

This clone was seen once. The rearrangement joins TRBV18 to TRBJ2-3; TRBD2 matches at 8 bases. CDR3 size: 15 residues. Germline values: CDR1 KGHSH, CDR2 LQKENI. V was pared by 0 bases and J by 6 bases, with 5 bases of the junction left unmatched. CDR3 bases: TGTGCCAGCTCACCACCAACTAGCGGTATCGATACGCAGTATTTT. Its protein product is CASSPPTSGIDTQYF.

The CDR3 coding sequence is TGTGCCAGCTCACAAGACGGGGATAATTCACCCCTCCACTTT. It encodes CASSQDGDNSPLHF. The chain is built from TRBV18 and TRBJ1-6; D remains unclear. Germline V CDR1 and CDR2: KGHSH, LQKENI. Trimming took off 4 bases at V and 5 bases at J, with 9 bases between the two ends. The CDR3 runs to 14 residues.

The V and J genes are TRBV13 and TRBJ1-6; D gene unclear. Trimming left V 3 bases short and J 8 bases short, with 23 bases between. This CDR3 has 18 residues. CDR1 and CDR2 (germline): PRHDT, FYEKMQ (reference sequence). The CDR3 DNA sequence: TGTGCCAGCAGCTTGGAGAATTGTGTAGCAGAAAATCATTCACCCCTCCACTTT. As protein: CASSLENCVAENHSPLHF. Combining the CDR3 with reference TRBV13 and TRBJ1-6 gives the whole variable domain AAGVIQSPRHLIKEKRETATLKCYPIPRHDTVYWYQQGPGQDPQFLISFYEKMQSDKGSIPDRFSAQQFSDYHSELNMSSLELGDSALYFCASSLENCVAENHSPLHFGNGTRLTVT.

The chain recombines TRBV7-2 with TRBJ2-1; 8 bases are a match to TRBD2. The CDR3 runs to 18 residues. Germline loops: CDR1 SGHTA, CDR2 FQGNSA. CDR3 DNA sequence: TGTGCAGCAGACGAGGCGGGGGGCCCCCTAAGCTCCTACAATGAGCAGTTCTTC. It is translated as CAADEAGGPLSSYNEQFF.

At least ten counts were recorded for this clone. The chain has TRBV12-3 or TRBV12-4 and TRBJ2-2, with D unresolved. Trimming shortened V by 4 bases and J by 3 bases, and 3 bases separated the two germline ends. The CDR3 is 12 residues long. The CDR3 is CASSSDTGELFF. DNA for the CDR3: TGTGCCAGCAGTTCCGACACCGGGGAGCTGTTTTTT.

The chain recombines TRBV27 with TRBJ1-5; 7 bases are shared with TRBD1. From germline, CDR1 is MNHEY and CDR2 SMNVEV (reference sequence). The CDR3 is 13 amino acids. With V trimmed by 6 bases and J by 11 bases, 10 bases remained unmatched. CDR3 sequence: CASSRGGQRAQHF. The CDR3 bases are TGTGCCAGCAGCCGAGGGGGCCAAAGAGCCCAGCATTTT.

The chain uses TRBV7-9 and TRBJ1-3; D not resolved. Germline CDR1 SEHNR, CDR2 FQNEAQ (reference sequence). The CDR3 consists of 13 residues. The V gene lost 4 bases and the J gene lost 0 bases, with 4 bases spanning the gap. Here the CDR3 DNA reads TGTGCCAGCAGCTCTAGCTCTGGAAACACCATATATTTT. Translating it yields CASSSSSGNTIYF.

The J gene is TRBJ1-1, the V gene TRBV10-3; a weak D match, TRBD1 (6 bases). CDR1 and CDR2 (germline): ENHRY, SYGVKD. V dropped 8 bases and J dropped 1 base, with 17 bases sitting between them. The CDR3 spans 15 residues. The CDR3 reads CAIWGQGMANTEAFF. The CDR3, as DNA: TGTGCCATCTGGGGCCAGGGGATGGCGAACACTGAAGCTTTCTTT.

This rearrangement joins TRBV5-6 to TRBJ1-6; 7 nucleotides agree with TRBD1. Germline-derived CDR1 and CDR2 are SGHDT and YYEEEE. There are 16 residues in the CDR3. Trimming at V came to 3 bases and at J to 3 bases, leaving 6 bases not matched to a gene. The DNA of the CDR3 is TGTGCCAGCAGCTCCCTGACAGGGAACTATAATTCACCCCTCCACTTT. Encoded protein: CASSSLTGNYNSPLHF. The full variable domain, completed using reference TRBV5-6 and TRBJ1-6, is DAGVTQSPTHLIKTRGQQVTLRCSPKSGHDTVSWYQQALGQGPQFIFQYYEEEERQRGNFPDRFSGHQFPNYSSELNVNALLLGDSALYLCASSSLTGNYNSPLHFGNGTRLTVT.

The rearrangement links TRBV11-3 to TRBJ1-2, with 8 bases fitting TRBD1. Germline CDR1 SGHNT, CDR2 YENEEA. The V gene end was trimmed by 0 bases and the J gene end by 4 bases; junction bases not matched to a gene: 19. The CDR3 consists of 20 residues. The CDR3 nucleotides read TGTGCCAGCAGCTTAGAACCCTGGGGTTTTGCCAGGGGGCAGATCTATGGCTACACCTTC. It translates to CASSLEPWGFARGQIYGYTF. Together with reference TRBV11-3 and TRBJ1-2, the CDR3 gives the full variable domain: EAGVVQSPRYKIIEKKQPVAFWCNPISGHNTLYWYLQNLGQGPELLIRYENEEAVDDSQLPKDRFSAERLKGVDSTLKIQPAELGDSAVYLCASSLEPWGFARGQIYGYTFGSGTRLTVV.

A few counts support this clone. The gene calls are TRBV5-1 and TRBJ2-1; 8 bases agree with TRBD1. The CDR3 extends over 14 amino acids. Germline CDR1 SGHRS, CDR2 YFSETQ. With V trimmed by 7 bases and J by 0 bases, 3 bases remained unmatched. CDR3: CASSQGASYNEQFF. CDR3 DNA: TGCGCCAGCTCTCAGGGGGCCTCCTACAATGAGCAGTTCTTC.

The chain uses TRBV2 and TRBJ1-6; 7 positions match TRBD1. Trimming removed 5 bases from V and 2 bases from J; junction bases left unmatched: 3. Germline loops: CDR1 SNHLY, CDR2 FYNNEI. The length of the CDR3 is 15 residues. CDR3 loop: CASSRGQPYNSPLHF. For the CDR3, the DNA is TGTGCCAGCAGTAGGGGACAGCCCTATAATTCACCCCTCCACTTT.

The chain joins TRBV2 to TRBJ1-2; the D gene is possibly TRBD1 (5 bases). Trimming left V 4 bases short and J 3 bases short, with 24 bases between. The CDR3 contains 18 residues. The germline gives CDR1 SNHLY, CDR2 FYNNEI. The CDR3 loop is CASSGGEGLPEEDYGYTF. The DNA of the CDR3 is TGTGCCAGCAGTGGGGGGGAGGGCTTACCAGAGGAGGACTATGGCTACACCTTC.

This clone was counted a few times. The genes are TRBV5-1 and TRBJ1-5; no clear D gene. Trimming left V 0 bases short and J 6 bases short, with 10 bases between. Germline CDR1 is SGHRS and CDR2 is YFSETQ. The CDR3 length is 14 residues. The CDR3 sequence: CASSLGGLGQPQHF. The CDR3 nucleotides read TGCGCCAGCAGCTTGGGAGGGTTGGGTCAGCCCCAGCATTTT.

V and J are TRBV5-3 and TRBJ2-7; D ambiguous. Being an ORF, TRBV5-3 has a function that is uncertain. This CDR3 is 13 amino acids long. Trimming stripped 5 bases from V and 6 bases from J, with 15 bases between. CDR3 nucleotides: TGTGCCAGAAGTCAGGCCCCTTTTCGCGAGCAGTACTTC. Amino acids: CARSQAPFREQYF.

This sequence joins TRBV5-6 and TRBJ2-3, with 7 bases aligning to TRBD2. V shed 3 bases, J shed 0 bases, and the junction held 7 bases outside the gene matches. Germline V gives CDR1 SGHDT, CDR2 YYEEEE. The CDR3 extends over 16 amino acids. Written as DNA, the CDR3 is TGTGCCAGCAGCTACCCCGGGGGGTATAGCACAGATACGCAGTATTTT. Translating gives CASSYPGGYSTDTQYF.

The chain joins TRBV28 to TRBJ1-2; tentatively, D is TRBD1 (5 bases). V lost 4 bases and J lost 7, with 19 bases in between. Germline V lookup: CDR1 MDHEN, CDR2 SYDVKM. The CDR3 totals 15 residues. The CDR3 is CASSSPLRAWGGYTF. The CDR3 DNA is TGTGCCAGCAGTTCACCCCTCAGGGCCTGGGGTGGCTACACCTTC.

V is TRBV7-9 and J is TRBJ2-3, with TRBD1 identical over 9 bases. The CDR3 extends over 14 amino acids. V lost 8 bases to trimming and J lost 3 bases; unmatched junction nucleotides: 6. Germline V CDR1 and CDR2: SEHNR, FQNEAQ (reference sequence). The chain's CDR3 is CASGSDRGTDTQYF. In nucleotides, the CDR3 is TGTGCCAGCGGATCGGACAGGGGAACAGATACGCAGTATTTT.

The CDR3 loop is CASSIEPGQRLFF. The CDR3 nucleotides are TGTGCCAGCTCAATCGAACCAGGACAGCGGCTGTTTTTT. This chain links TRBV18 with TRBJ1-4, with a possible D match to TRBD1 (6 bases). This CDR3 has 13 amino acids. Germline-derived CDR1 and CDR2 are KGHSH and LQKENI. V was clipped by 5 bases and J by 14 bases, with 18 bases between them.

The chain is built from TRBV7-8 and TRBJ1-5; possibly TRBD1 for D (5 bases). V shed 4 bases and J shed 5 bases, with 9 bases lying between them. Germline V gives CDR1 SGHVS, CDR2 FQNEAQ. This CDR3 comprises 13 residues. The chain's CDR3 is CASSYGRDQPQHF. In DNA, the CDR3 is TGTGCCAGCAGCTACGGCAGGGATCAGCCCCAGCATTTT. The whole variable domain, filled in from reference TRBV7-8 and TRBJ1-5, reads GAGVSQSPRYKVAKRGQDVALRCDPISGHVSLFWYQQALGQGPEFLTYFQNEAQLDKSGLPSDRFFAERPEGSVSTLKIQRTQQEDSAVYLCASSYGRDQPQHFGDGTRLSIL.